One and the same sample provided the 22 T cell receptor beta chains below, sequenced in a study of blood T cell repertoires in COVID-19 (dated by TCRdb to 2018 to 2021). The library relied on the immunoSEQ multiplex PCR assay. TCRdb mirrors the immuneACCESS table, restricted to in-frame sequences. Some clones are absent from its copies; in checked studies, under half trace to an unresolved V gene, and the reason for the others is unknown. This sample holds 250,000 to 300,000 clones; 82% were observed only once. The ten largest clones add up to roughly 3.1% of the sample. Sequencing used peripheral blood. The receptors derive from a woman aged 18-29 years with acute or convalescent COVID-19.

CDR3 bases: TGTGCCAGCAGCCACCCTAGCGGGGTTTCCTACGAGCAGTACTTC. It translates to CASSHPSGVSYEQYF. This chain links TRBV3-1 (or the pseudogene TRBV3-2) with TRBJ2-7; TRBD2 matches 9 bases. The CDR3 covers 15 residues. J was trimmed by 1 base and V by 3 bases; bases with no gene match: 4. Germline CDR1 is LGHDT and CDR2 is YNNKEL (reference sequence).

The chain links TRBV19 to TRBJ2-3, with D possibly being TRBD2 (6 bases). Germline assignment: CDR1 LNHDA and CDR2 SQIVND (reference sequence). Between the trimmed V and J ends, which lost 6 bases and 1 base, there was a span of 17 bases. The CDR3 is made up of 16 amino acids. CDR3: CASSNRGLAGTDTQYF. The DNA for the CDR3 is TGTGCCAGTAGCAATCGGGGATTAGCGGGCACAGATACGCAGTATTTT. Full variable domain (missing parts from reference TRBV19 and TRBJ2-3): DGGITQSPKYLFRKEGQNVTLSCEQNLNHDAMYWYRQDPGQGLRLIYYSQIVNDFQKGDIAEGYSVSREKKESFPLTVTSAQKNPTAFYLCASSNRGLAGTDTQYFGPGTRLTVL.

The genes are TRBV7-9 and TRBJ2-3; 7 nucleotides align to TRBD2. The CDR3 has 14 amino acids. The ends lost 3 bases at V and 5 bases at J; junction bases unmatched: 5. Looked up from germline, CDR1 is SEHNR and CDR2 is FQNEAQ (reference sequence). CDR3 protein: CASSFWGREDTQYF. CDR3 in DNA: TGTGCCAGCAGCTTCTGGGGGAGGGAAGATACGCAGTATTTT.

This chain uses TRBV7-2 with TRBJ2-3, with TRBD2 matching over 7 bases. The CDR3 contains 18 residues. The germline V gene has CDR1 SGHTA and CDR2 FQGNSA. The ends lost 2 bases at V and 6 bases at J; junction bases unmatched: 17. The CDR3 sequence is CASSLFPMLGGSRDTQYF. Written as DNA, the CDR3 is TGTGCCAGCAGCTTATTTCCTATGTTGGGCGGGAGCCGCGATACGCAGTATTTT.

This clone was recorded a few times. The chain links TRBV3-1 (or the pseudogene TRBV3-2) to TRBJ2-1; 9 nucleotides agree with TRBD2. J lost 2 bases, V lost 4 bases, and 12 bases had no gene match. The CDR3 has 18 residues. Germline V gene sequence: CDR1 LGHDT, CDR2 YNNKEL (reference sequence). In DNA, the CDR3 is TGTGCCAGCAGCCGATACGAGACTAGCGGAGGGACCTACAATGAGCAGTTCTTC. Translated, it gives CASSRYETSGGTYNEQFF.

This clone was observed a few times. V gene TRBV18 combines with J gene TRBJ2-2; D is possibly TRBD2 (6 bases). The germline V gene encodes CDR1 KGHSH and CDR2 LQKENI. V was trimmed by 5 bases and J by 0 bases, leaving 13 bases between them. The CDR3 runs to 16 residues. The CDR3 nucleotides are TGTGCCAGCTCAACGGCGGGACCCTCGAACACCGGGGAGCTGTTTTTT. Protein sequence: CASSTAGPSNTGELFF.

V usage is TRBV3-1 (or the pseudogene TRBV3-2) and J usage is TRBJ2-3; unclear D gene. The V end lost 1 base, the J end lost 1 base, and 18 bases lay between the germline ends. This CDR3 region has 18 residues. Germline CDR1 and CDR2: LGHDT and YNNKEL (reference sequence). CDR3 nucleotides: TGTGCCAGCAGCCAAGTTGAAGGATTTTGGGCCGGCACAGATACGCAGTATTTT. Amino acid sequence: CASSQVEGFWAGTDTQYF.

V usage is TRBV5-8 and J usage is TRBJ1-2, with D unclear. Trimming removed 5 bases at V and 4 bases at J, with 9 bases between. The CDR3 is 12 amino acids. The germline gives CDR1 SGHTS, CDR2 YDEGEE. CDR3 amino acids: CASRDWSYGYTF. Written as DNA, the CDR3 is TGTGCCAGCAGGGACTGGTCCTATGGCTACACCTTC.

V usage is TRBV25-1 and J usage is TRBJ1-3; no clear D. Germline V gene lookup returns CDR1 MGHDK and CDR2 SYGVNS. V lost 1 base to trimming and J lost 8 bases, with 3 bases between them. The CDR3 length is 11 residues. In nucleotides, the CDR3 is TGTGCCAGCAGTGAATCGGACACCATATATTTT. Protein product: CASSESDTIYF.

This clone was picked up a small number of times. CDR3 amino acids: CASSQFGLVEGEQYF. Written as DNA, the CDR3 is TGTGCCAGCAGCCAATTCGGCCTCGTGGAGGGGGAGCAGTACTTC. The genes are TRBV4-2 and TRBJ2-7; maybe TRBD2 (6 bases). Trimming stripped 2 bases from V and 7 bases from J, with 18 bases between. The CDR3 has 15 amino acids. Germline CDR1 is LGHNA and CDR2 is YNFKEQ.

This clone occurred once. The gene calls are TRBV30 and TRBJ1-6; 8 positions match TRBD1. This CDR3 spans 17 amino acids. The germline V gene encodes CDR1 GTSNPN and CDR2 SVGIG (reference sequence). V shed 2 bases and J 8 bases; nucleotides not matched to a gene: 14. For the CDR3, the DNA is TGTGCCTGGAGTCCGACCTTGACAGGGGCAATGTATTCACCCCTCCACTTT. It translates to CAWSPTLTGAMYSPLHF. Together with reference TRBV30 and TRBJ1-6, the CDR3 gives the full variable domain: SQTIHQWPATLVQPVGSPLSLECTVEGTSNPNLYWYRQAAGRGLQLLFYSVGIGQISSEVPQNLSASRPQDRQFILSSKKLLLSDSGFYLCAWSPTLTGAMYSPLHFGNGTRLTVT.

The rearrangement links TRBV10-2 to TRBJ1-6; 7 bases map to TRBD1. J was trimmed by 7 bases and V by 3 bases; bases with no gene match: 0. The CDR3 totals 13 residues. Germline V gene sequence: CDR1 WSHSY, CDR2 SAAADI. CDR3 sequence: CASSEQGNSPLHF. In DNA, the CDR3 is TGCGCCAGCAGTGAACAGGGGAATTCACCCCTCCACTTT.

To note about this clone: The same CDR3 also results from other DNA sequences found in this sample. The CDR3 nucleotides read TGTGCCAGCAGTTACCAGGGACAGGGCAACACCGGGGAGCTGTTTTTT. This sequence encodes CASSYQGQGNTGELFF. The chain joins TRBV6-5 to TRBJ2-2, with TRBD1 matching over 9 bases. V shed 2 bases and J 2 bases; nucleotides not matched to a gene: 3. Looked up from germline, CDR1 is MNHEY and CDR2 is SVGAGI. The CDR3 contains 16 residues.

The chain is built from TRBV7-3 and TRBJ2-5; TRBD1 matches 9 bases. V shed 8 bases, J shed 2 bases, and the junction held 9 bases outside the gene matches. Germline CDR1 reads SGHTA; CDR2 reads FQGTGA. The CDR3 contains 15 residues. CDR3 bases: TGTGCCAGCGGCCCGGGACAGGGCGCACAAGAGACCCAGTACTTC. As protein: CASGPGQGAQETQYF.

This clone appeared a single time. This chain uses TRBV14 with TRBJ1-2; tentative D call: TRBD1 (5 bases). V was trimmed by 0 bases and J by 5 bases, leaving 13 bases between them. The CDR3 totals 15 residues. In germline, CDR1 is SGHDN, CDR2 FVKESK. CDR3 amino acids: CASSQDIGTPYGYTF. The DNA for the CDR3 is TGTGCCAGCAGCCAAGATATCGGGACTCCTTATGGCTACACCTTC.

The V gene is TRBV3-1 (or the pseudogene TRBV3-2), the J gene TRBJ1-3, with D possibly TRBD1 on 5 matching bases. The V end was cut by 2 bases, the J end by 0 bases, with 8 bases between. The CDR3 is 15 amino acids. CDR1 is LGHDT and CDR2 is YNNKEL in the germline V gene (reference sequence). CDR3 residues: CASSQQGSSGNTIYF. The CDR3 DNA reads TGTGCCAGCAGCCAACAGGGTTCCTCTGGAAACACCATATATTTT.

V gene TRBV6-6 combines with J gene TRBJ2-5, with 9 bases fitting TRBD1. Germline V gene lookup returns CDR1 MNHNY and CDR2 SVGAGI (reference sequence). The CDR3 has 15 residues. Unmatched junction bases numbered 10, after V lost 6 bases and J lost 5 bases. The CDR3 nucleotides are TGTGCCAGCAGCCACGGACAGGGGATCGGGGAGACCCAGTACTTC. It specifies CASSHGQGIGETQYF.

This sequence joins TRBV11-1 and TRBJ2-1, with TRBD2 matching 15 bases. V lost 5 bases and J lost 10; bases outside the gene matches: 6. Germline-derived CDR1 and CDR2 are SGHAT and FQDESV (reference sequence). This CDR3 is 15 amino acids long. This chain's CDR3 is CASSPAGLAGGEQFF. CDR3 nucleotides: TGTGCCAGCAGCCCCGCGGGACTAGCGGGAGGCGAGCAGTTCTTC.

This clone showed up just a few times. The CDR3 nucleotides read TGTGCCAGCAGTTTATTAGGGGTTGCGAGCTCTGGAAACACCATATATTTT. This translates into CASSLLGVASSGNTIYF. This rearrangement joins TRBV28 to TRBJ1-3; maybe TRBD1 (5 bases). V shed 1 base and J shed 0 bases, with 13 bases lying between them. The CDR3 has 17 residues. Germline CDR1 is MDHEN and CDR2 is SYDVKM.

The chain recombines TRBV28 with TRBJ2-7; 7 positions agree with TRBD1. The germline gives CDR1 MDHEN, CDR2 SYDVKM. The CDR3 has 12 amino acids. V trimming: 5 bases; J trimming: 2 bases; junction bases outside the gene matches: 0. In DNA form, the CDR3 reads TGTGCCAGCAGTACAGGGGCCTACGAGCAGTACTTC. It is translated as CASSTGAYEQYF.

This clone was found once. The chain recombines TRBV2 with TRBJ1-5; D possibly corresponds to TRBD1 (5 bases). CDR1 SNHLY and CDR2 FYNNEI come from the germline V gene. Trimming pared 7 bases from V and 2 bases from J, leaving 12 bases between. There are 14 residues in the CDR3. The chain's CDR3 is CASTLETGNQPQHF. The CDR3 DNA reads TGTGCCAGCACGTTAGAGACAGGCAATCAGCCCCAGCATTTT. The full variable domain, in which reference TRBV2 and TRBJ1-5 provide the parts outside the CDR3, is EPEVTQTPSHQVTQMGQEVILRCVPISNHLYFYWYRQILGQKVEFLVSFYNNEISEKSEIFDDQFSVERPDGSNFTLKIRSTKLEDSAMYFCASTLETGNQPQHFGDGTRLSIL.

The rearrangement joins TRBV6-5 to TRBJ1-2, with D possibly TRBD1 on 6 matching bases. CDR1 is MNHEY, CDR2 SVGAGI, per germline. The CDR3 loop spans 16 amino acids. The V end was cut by 1 base, the J end by 5 bases, with 17 bases between. For the CDR3, the DNA is TGTGCCAGCAGTTACTGGGCACAGGGCCAGGGATATGGCTACACCTTC. It specifies CASSYWAQGQGYGYTF.